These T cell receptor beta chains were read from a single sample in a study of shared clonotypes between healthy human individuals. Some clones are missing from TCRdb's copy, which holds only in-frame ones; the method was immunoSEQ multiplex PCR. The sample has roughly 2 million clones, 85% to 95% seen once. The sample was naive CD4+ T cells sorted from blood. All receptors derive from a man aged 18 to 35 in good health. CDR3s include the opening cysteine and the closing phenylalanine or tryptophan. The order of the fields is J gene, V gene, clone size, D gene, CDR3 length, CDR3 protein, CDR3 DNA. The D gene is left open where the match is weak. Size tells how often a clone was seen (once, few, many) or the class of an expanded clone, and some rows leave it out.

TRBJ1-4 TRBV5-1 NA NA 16 CASSLAEQGGGEKLFF TGCGCCAGCAGCTTGGCGGAACAGGGTGGAGGGGAAAAACTGTTTTTT
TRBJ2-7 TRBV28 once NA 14 CASSLRDTKYEQYF TGTGCCAGCAGTCTACGGGACACAAAATACGAGCAGTACTTC
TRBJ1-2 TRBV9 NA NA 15 CASSAYEHRIYGYTF TGTGCCAGCAGCGCTTACGAACACCGAATCTATGGCTACACCTTC
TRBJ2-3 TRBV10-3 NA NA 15 CAIRGSELSTDTQYF TGTGCCATCAGGGGATCCGAACTGTCCACAGATACGCAGTATTTT
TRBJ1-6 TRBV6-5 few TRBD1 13 CASRMTGNSPLHF TGTGCCAGCAGGATGACAGGGAATTCACCCCTCCACTTT
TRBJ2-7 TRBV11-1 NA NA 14 CASSLQGLIYEQYF TGTGCCAGCAGCTTGCAGGGATTGATCTACGAGCAGTACTTC
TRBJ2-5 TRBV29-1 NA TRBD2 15 CSVALASGSRETQYF TGCAGCGTTGCTTTGGCTAGCGGGAGCCGGGAGACCCAGTACTTC
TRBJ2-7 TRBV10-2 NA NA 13 CATISETNYEQYF TGCGCCACCATCTCGGAGACAAACTACGAGCAGTACTTC
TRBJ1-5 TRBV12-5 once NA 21 CASGLSPKGLSLPNSNQPQHF TGTGCTAGTGGTTTGTCCCCAAAGGGCCTTTCCCTTCCCAATAGCAATCAGCCCCAGCATTTT
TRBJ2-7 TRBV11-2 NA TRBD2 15 CASSSIAGTPYEQYF TGTGCCAGCAGCTCGATAGCGGGGACGCCGTACGAGCAGTACTTC
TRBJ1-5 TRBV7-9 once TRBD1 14 CASSHDRVDQPQHF TGTGCCAGCAGCCACGACAGGGTGGATCAGCCCCAGCATTTT
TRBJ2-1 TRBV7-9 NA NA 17 CASSKVEGRVAYNEQFF TGTGCCAGCAGCAAGGTGGAGGGGAGAGTCGCCTACAATGAGCAGTTCTTC
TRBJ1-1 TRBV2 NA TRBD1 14 CASGTGGRGTEAFF TGTGCCAGCGGGACAGGGGGCAGGGGCACTGAAGCTTTCTTT
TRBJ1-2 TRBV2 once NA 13 CASSGRMDYGYTF TGTGCCAGCAGCGGGAGGATGGACTATGGCTACACCTTC
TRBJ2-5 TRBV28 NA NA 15 CASSFYPLGEETQYF TGTGCCAGCAGTTTCTACCCGCTCGGGGAAGAGACCCAGTACTTC
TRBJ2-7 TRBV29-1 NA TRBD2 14 CSVSGLAAQGEQYF TGCAGCGTTTCGGGACTAGCGGCCCAAGGGGAGCAGTACTTC
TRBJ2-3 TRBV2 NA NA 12 CASSVNADTQYF TGTGCCAGCAGCGTAAATGCAGATACGCAGTATTTT
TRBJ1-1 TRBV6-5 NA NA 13 CASSYSVGPEAFF TGTGCCAGCAGTTACTCGGTGGGGCCTGAAGCTTTCTTT
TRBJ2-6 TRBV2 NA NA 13 CASRPVGANVLTF TGTGCCAGCAGACCGGTCGGGGCCAACGTCCTGACTTTC
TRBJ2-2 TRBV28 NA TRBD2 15 CASIQSGVNTGELFF TGTGCCAGCATCCAAAGCGGGGTGAACACCGGGGAGCTGTTTTTT
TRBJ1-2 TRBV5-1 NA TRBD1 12 CASQGEGYGYTF TGCGCCAGCCAGGGGGAGGGCTATGGCTACACCTTC
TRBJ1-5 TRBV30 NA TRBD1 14 CAWSLDRGHQPQHF TGTGCCTGGAGCTTAGACAGGGGGCATCAGCCCCAGCATTTT
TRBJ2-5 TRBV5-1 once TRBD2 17 CASSLPSTAGGQETQYF TGCGCCAGCAGCCTTCCTTCGACAGCGGGGGGGCAAGAGACCCAGTACTTC
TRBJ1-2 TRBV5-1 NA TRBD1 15 CASSPGTGGAYGYTF TGCGCCAGCAGCCCCGGGACAGGGGGCGCCTATGGCTACACCTTC
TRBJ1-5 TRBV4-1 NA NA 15 CASSQAALNNQPQHF TGCGCCAGCAGCCAAGCGGCCCTTAACAATCAGCCCCAGCATTTT
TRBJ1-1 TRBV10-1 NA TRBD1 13 CASSDRGFTEAFF TGCGCCAGCAGCGACAGGGGTTTCACTGAAGCTTTCTTT
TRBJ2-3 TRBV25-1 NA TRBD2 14 CASSVAGGTDTQYF TGTGCCAGCAGTGTGGCGGGGGGCACAGATACGCAGTATTTT
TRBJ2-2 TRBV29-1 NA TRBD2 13 CSVAGGNTGELFF TGCAGCGTTGCGGGGGGAAACACCGGGGAGCTGTTTTTT
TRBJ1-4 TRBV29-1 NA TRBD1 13 CSVSGTDNEKLFF TGCAGCGTTTCCGGGACAGACAATGAAAAACTGTTTTTT
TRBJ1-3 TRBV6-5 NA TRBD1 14 CASSRGSSGNTIYF TGTGCCAGCTCCAGGGGGAGCTCTGGAAACACCATATATTTT
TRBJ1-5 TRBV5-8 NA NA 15 CASSLILSGNQPQHF TGTGCCAGCAGCTTGATCCTCTCGGGCAATCAGCCCCAGCATTTT
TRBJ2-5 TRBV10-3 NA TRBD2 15 CAISRGLAGVETQYF TGTGCCATCAGCAGGGGACTAGCGGGAGTAGAGACCCAGTACTTC
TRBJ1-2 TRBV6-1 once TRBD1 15 CASRPMGQAGYGYTF TGTGCCAGCAGACCTATGGGACAGGCGGGCTATGGCTACACCTTC
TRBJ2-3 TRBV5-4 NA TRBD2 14 CASSLWEGGDTQYF TGTGCCAGCAGCTTGTGGGAGGGCGGGGATACGCAGTATTTT
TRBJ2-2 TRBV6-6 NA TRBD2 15 CASSWQRENTGELFF TGTGCCAGCAGTTGGCAGCGGGAGAACACCGGGGAGCTGTTTTTT
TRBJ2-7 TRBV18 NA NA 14 CASSPPARSYEQYF TGTGCCAGCTCACCACCGGCCCGTTCCTACGAGCAGTACTTC
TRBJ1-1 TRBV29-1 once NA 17 CSVWPASGRPVHTEAFF TGCAGCGTCTGGCCGGCGTCAGGGAGGCCTGTACACACTGAAGCTTTCTTT
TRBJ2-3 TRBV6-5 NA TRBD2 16 CASSYSPAGGTDTQYF TGTGCCAGCAGTTACTCGCCAGCGGGGGGCACAGATACGCAGTATTTT
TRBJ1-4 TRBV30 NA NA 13 CAWRPQANEKLFF TGTGCCTGGAGGCCCCAGGCTAATGAAAAACTGTTTTTT
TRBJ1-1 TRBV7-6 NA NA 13 CASSLSENTEAFF TGTGCCAGCAGCTTATCAGAGAACACTGAAGCTTTCTTT
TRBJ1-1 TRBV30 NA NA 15 CAWTPRGRMNTEAFF TGTGCCTGGACCCCTCGGGGCAGAATGAACACTGAAGCTTTCTTT
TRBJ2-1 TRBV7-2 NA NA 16 CASSLEPAEPYNEQFF TGTGCCAGCAGCTTAGAACCAGCGGAACCCTACAATGAGCAGTTCTTC
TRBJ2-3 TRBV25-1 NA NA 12 CASNGPPDTQYF TGTGCCAGCAATGGCCCGCCAGATACGCAGTATTTT
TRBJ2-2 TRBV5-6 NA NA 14 CASSLRGAAGELFF TGTGCCAGCAGCTTAAGGGGGGCAGCCGGGGAGCTGTTTTTT
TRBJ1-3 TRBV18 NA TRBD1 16 CASSPYKGAEGNTIYF TGTGCCAGCTCACCATACAAGGGGGCGGAAGGAAACACCATATATTTT
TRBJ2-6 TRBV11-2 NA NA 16 CASSLDSPAGANVLTF TGTGCCAGCAGCTTAGACAGCCCGGCTGGGGCCAACGTCCTGACTTTC
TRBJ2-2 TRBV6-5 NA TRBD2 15 CASSYGSSGTGELFF TGTGCCAGCAGTTATGGCTCTAGCGGTACCGGGGAGCTGTTTTTT
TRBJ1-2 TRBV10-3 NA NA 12 CAISEPGSGYTF TGTGCCATCAGTGAGCCAGGGAGCGGCTACACCTTC
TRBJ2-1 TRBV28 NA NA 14 CASSVRDGNNEQFF TGTGCCAGCAGTGTCCGGGACGGGAACAATGAGCAGTTCTTC
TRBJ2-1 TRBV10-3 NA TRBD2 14 CAITLAGDPNEQFF TGTGCCATCACCTTAGCGGGAGACCCCAATGAGCAGTTCTTC
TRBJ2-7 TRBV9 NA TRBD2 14 CASSVGTSGHEQYF TGTGCCAGCAGCGTAGGGACTAGCGGACACGAGCAGTACTTC
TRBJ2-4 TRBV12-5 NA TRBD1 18 CASGFQTGTGVVGGIQYF TGTGCTAGTGGTTTCCAGACCGGGACAGGCGTCGTGGGGGGCATTCAGTACTTC
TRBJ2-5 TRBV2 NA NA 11 CASSGQGTQYF TGTGCCAGCAGTGGGCAGGGTACCCAGTACTTC
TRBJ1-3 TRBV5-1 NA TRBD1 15 CASSRDRGSGNTIYF TGCGCCAGCAGCCGCGACAGGGGGAGTGGAAACACCATATATTTT
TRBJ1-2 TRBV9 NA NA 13 CASSVPGARGYTF TGTGCCAGCAGCGTACCGGGGGCGCGAGGCTACACCTTC
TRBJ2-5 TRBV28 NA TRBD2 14 CASSRLAGGETQYF TGTGCCAGCAGTCGACTAGCGGGGGGAGAGACCCAGTACTTC
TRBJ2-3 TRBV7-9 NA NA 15 CASSLSTANTDTQYF TGTGCCAGCAGCTTAAGTACCGCTAACACAGATACGCAGTATTTT
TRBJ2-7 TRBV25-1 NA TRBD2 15 CASSIPERGGWEQYF TGTGCCAGCAGTATCCCCGAGCGGGGAGGATGGGAGCAGTACTTC